This T cell receptor beta chain is from a study of cytomegalovirus exposure and HLA in healthy donors. The study's findings and limits: A later analysis linked a missense variant in DCLRE1C to the trimming of TCR beta V and J genes. Later, an analysis showed that TCR beta chains associated with HLA were more clonally expanded than others that were equally common. Most observed TCR sequences were rare, whereas some public TCRs were detected in many donors. In an earlier analysis, about 87% or about 30%: the productive usage of most TCR beta V segments.

CDR1 is MNHEY, CDR2 SMNVEV, per germline (reference sequence). V shed 5 bases, J shed 6 bases, and the junction held 9 bases outside the gene matches. The CDR3 is 16 amino acids. Amplification used 60 Vbeta primers and 13 Jbeta primers. The method was immunoSEQ multiplex PCR; TCRdb's version includes in-frame clones alone and lacks a portion of them. The table includes 200,000 to 250,000 clones, 70% to 85% detected once. About this clone: The antigen is not known.

The sequenced sample consisted of PBMCs. The chain joins TRBV27 to TRBJ2-1; 11 bases line up with TRBD2. This TCR came from a male donor in good health and CMV-seronegative. DNA for the CDR3: TGTGCCAGCAGTCAATATAGCGGGAGGGCCGGCAATGAGCAGTTCTTC. It specifies CASSQYSGRAGNEQFF.